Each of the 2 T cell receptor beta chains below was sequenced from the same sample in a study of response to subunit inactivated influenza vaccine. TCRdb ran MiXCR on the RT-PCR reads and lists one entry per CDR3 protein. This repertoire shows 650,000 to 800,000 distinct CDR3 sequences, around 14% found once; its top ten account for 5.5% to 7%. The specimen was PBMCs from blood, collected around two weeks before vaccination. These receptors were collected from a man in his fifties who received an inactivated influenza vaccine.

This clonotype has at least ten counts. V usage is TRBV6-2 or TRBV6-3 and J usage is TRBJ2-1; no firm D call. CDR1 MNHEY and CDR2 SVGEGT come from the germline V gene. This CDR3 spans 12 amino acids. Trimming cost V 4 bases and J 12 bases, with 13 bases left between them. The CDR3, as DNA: TGTGCCAGCAGTTCCATGAGCCGTGGGCAGTTCTTC. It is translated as CASSSMSRGQFF.

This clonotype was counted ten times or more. CDR3 coding DNA: TGTGCCAGCAGCCGTAAGTGGGGCGCTAGAAAGTCCCCAGATACGCAGTATTTT. Its translation: CASSRKWGARKSPDTQYF. This chain joins TRBV28 and TRBJ2-3; possible D gene TRBD1, 5 bases. The V end was cut by 6 bases, the J end by 4 bases, with 26 bases between. CDR1 is MDHEN, CDR2 SYDVKM, per germline. The CDR3 has 18 amino acids.